These 29 T cell receptor beta chains originate from one sample sequenced in a study of cytomegalovirus exposure and HLA in healthy donors. Use of 60 Vbeta and 13 Jbeta primers characterized the PCR. Generated by immunoSEQ multiplex PCR, the TCRdb table keeps only in-frame clones and is missing some. The data hold about 120,000 clones, with around three quarters observed a single time. The sample taken for sequencing was PBMCs. Receptor source: a man aged 18-30 years in good health and CMV-seropositive.

This clone was detected once. The V call is TRBV28, the J call TRBJ1-1; D is uncertain. This CDR3 spans 13 amino acids. In germline, CDR1 is MDHEN, CDR2 SYDVKM. V gave up 8 bases and J gave up 0 bases, with 10 bases separating them. CDR3 sequence (DNA): TGTGCCAGCCATAATACAGTGAACACTGAAGCTTTCTTT. Its translation: CASHNTVNTEAFF.

The rearrangement links TRBV15 to TRBJ1-4; D may be TRBD1 (5 bases). Germline CDR1 and CDR2: LNHNV and YYDKDF (reference sequence). The CDR3 contains 16 residues. Trimming shortened V by 2 bases and J by 4 bases, and 14 bases separated the two germline ends. The CDR3 DNA follows: TGTGCCACCAGCAGATCACTGTCACAGGTTAATGAAAAACTGTTTTTT. It translates to CATSRSLSQVNEKLFF.

The rearrangement uses TRBV14 and TRBJ2-3, with 9 bases fitting TRBD1. V was pared by 4 bases and J by 4 bases, with 6 bases of the junction left unmatched. This CDR3 region has 15 residues. Germline V gene data show CDR1 as SGHDN and CDR2 as FVKESK. For the CDR3, the DNA is TGTGCCAGCAGCCCCCGGGACAGGGCCGCAGATACGCAGTATTTT. Encoded protein: CASSPRDRAADTQYF.

This clone was seen more than once but under ten times. The chain carries TRBV6-6 and TRBJ2-7, with 13 bases aligning to TRBD2. After removal of 6 bases from V and 2 bases from J, the junction contained 4 bases not matched to a gene. This CDR3 comprises 15 residues. The germline V gene encodes CDR1 MNHNY and CDR2 SVGAGI (reference sequence). The CDR3 nucleotides are TGTGCCAGCAGCCTGACTAGCGGGGGGACCTACGAGCAGTACTTC. Its translation is CASSLTSGGTYEQYF.

In this sample, this clone turned up once. The J gene is TRBJ2-7, the V gene TRBV28, with TRBD1 matching 7 bases. Germline-derived CDR1 and CDR2 are MDHEN and SYDVKM. Losses at the gene ends were 3 bases for V and 2 bases for J; bases not matched to a gene: 4. This CDR3 is 14 amino acids long. CDR3 bases: TGTGCCAGCAGTTTGTGGACAGGAGCCTACGAGCAGTACTTC. As protein: CASSLWTGAYEQYF.

A few counts support this clone. The chain employs TRBV5-1 and TRBJ1-1; the match to TRBD1 covers 8 bases. The CDR3 is 14 residues long. With 0 bases clipped from V and 5 bases from J, the junction kept 3 bases outside the gene matches. The germline CDR1 and CDR2 sequences are SGHRS and YFSETQ. CDR3 nucleotides: TGCGCCAGCAGCTTGGTACAGGGGGGGACTGAAGCTTTCTTT. It specifies CASSLVQGGTEAFF.

This chain links TRBV30 with TRBJ1-3, with 8 bases that match TRBD1. The ends lost 3 bases at V and 2 bases at J; junction bases unmatched: 6. Germline loops: CDR1 GTSNPN, CDR2 SVGIG (reference sequence). The CDR3 is made up of 15 amino acids. CDR3 in DNA: TGTGCCTGGAGCTCGGACAGGGCTGCTGGAAACACCATATATTTT. Amino acids: CAWSSDRAAGNTIYF. Full variable domain (missing parts from reference TRBV30 and TRBJ1-3): SQTIHQWPATLVQPVGSPLSLECTVEGTSNPNLYWYRQAAGRGLQLLFYSVGIGQISSEVPQNLSASRPQDRQFILSSKKLLLSDSGFYLCAWSSDRAAGNTIYFGEGSWLTVV.

Only a few counts were recorded for this clone. The CDR3 protein is CASSWGTAYGYTF. As DNA, the CDR3 is TGTGCCAGCAGTTGGGGGACAGCTTATGGCTACACCTTC. This chain uses TRBV6-6 with TRBJ1-2; TRBD1 matches 7 bases. There are 13 residues in the CDR3. CDR1 is MNHNY, CDR2 SVGAGI, per germline (reference sequence). V shed 4 bases, J shed 5 bases, and the junction held 4 bases outside the gene matches.

The chain employs TRBV6-1 and TRBJ2-7; maybe TRBD1 (6 bases). The CDR3 extends over 14 amino acids. Germline CDR1 and CDR2: MNHNS and SASEGT. Between the trimmed V and J ends, which lost 8 bases and 5 bases, there was a span of 19 bases. This CDR3 is CASANTGFGDEQYF. CDR3 nucleotides: TGTGCCAGCGCGAATACAGGGTTTGGAGACGAGCAGTACTTC.

This chain connects TRBV13 to TRBJ1-1, with D possibly TRBD1 on 6 matching bases. Germline CDR1 and CDR2: PRHDT and FYEKMQ (reference sequence). V was trimmed by 0 bases and J by 3 bases, leaving 11 bases between them. This CDR3 contains 15 residues. Here the CDR3 reads CASSLGDREDTEAFF. CDR3 DNA sequence: TGTGCCAGCAGCTTAGGGGACAGAGAGGACACTGAAGCTTTCTTT. Using reference TRBV13 and TRBJ1-1 for the parts outside the CDR3, the full variable domain is AAGVIQSPRHLIKEKRETATLKCYPIPRHDTVYWYQQGPGQDPQFLISFYEKMQSDKGSIPDRFSAQQFSDYHSELNMSSLELGDSALYFCASSLGDREDTEAFFGQGTRLTVV.

This clone appeared a single time. V usage is TRBV13 and J usage is TRBJ1-3, with a tentative D call TRBD1 (5 bases). The V gene lost 2 bases and the J gene lost 5 bases, with 13 bases spanning the gap. The CDR3 sequence is 15 residues long. Per germline, CDR1 PRHDT and CDR2 FYEKMQ (reference sequence). CDR3 coding DNA: TGTGCCAGCAGCTTATCCGGGGGTATTCGAAACACCATATATTTT. It specifies CASSLSGGIRNTIYF.

The V and J genes are TRBV6-5 and TRBJ1-1, with 7 bases aligning to TRBD1. Germline V lookup: CDR1 MNHEY, CDR2 SVGAGI. The CDR3 sequence is 12 residues long. The V and J ends lost 5 bases and 8 bases, in that order; junction bases with no gene match: 5. The CDR3 loop reads CASSTGAVEAFF. As DNA, the CDR3 is TGTGCCAGCAGTACAGGGGCCGTCGAAGCTTTCTTT.

The J gene is TRBJ2-1, the V gene TRBV5-1, with a tentative D call TRBD2 (7 bases). Deletions cut 0 bases from V and 3 bases from J, with 19 bases between. Looked up from germline, CDR1 is SGHRS and CDR2 is YFSETQ. CDR3 length: 18 residues. The CDR3 DNA reads as TGCGCCAGCAGCTTGGCCGATTCGGGGGGCCTTATCTACAATGAGCAGTTCTTC. Protein product: CASSLADSGGLIYNEQFF.

The table lists this clone with a few counts. The chain uses TRBV6-5 and TRBJ1-2, with D possibly matching TRBD1 (6 bases). Germline CDR1 reads MNHEY; CDR2 reads SVGAGI. This CDR3 region has 14 residues. Between the trimmed V and J ends, which lost 6 bases and 2 bases, there was a span of 13 bases. The CDR3 protein is CASSLLTGNYGYTF. The CDR3 DNA reads TGTGCCAGCAGCCTTTTAACAGGGAACTATGGCTACACCTTC.

On this clone: The junction shows a germline mismatch at one end, possibly a read error. This sequence joins TRBV7-9 and TRBJ1-1, with no clear D. CDR1 is SEHNR and CDR2 is FQNEAQ in the germline V gene (reference sequence). This CDR3 region has 12 residues. The CDR3 DNA follows: TGTTCCAGCAGCTCCAGTTCCCCCGAAGCTTTCTTT. Its translation is CSSSSSSPEAFF.

This clone was observed once. This chain's CDR3 is CASSADRASGNTIYF. Here the CDR3 DNA reads TGCGCCAGCAGTGCGGACAGGGCCTCTGGAAACACCATATATTTT. The rearrangement joins TRBV10-1 to TRBJ1-3; 8 bases line up with TRBD1. CDR1 is WNHNN, CDR2 SYGVQD, per germline (reference sequence). The CDR3 covers 15 residues. Trimming took 4 bases from V and 0 from J; bases not matched to a gene: 2.

The rearrangement joins TRBV19 to TRBJ1-6, with D unclear. This CDR3 comprises 14 residues. The V end lost 8 bases, the J end lost 6 bases, and 14 bases lay between the germline ends. The germline V gene has CDR1 LNHDA and CDR2 SQIVND (reference sequence). This chain's CDR3 is CASVTNHGNSPLHF. The CDR3 coding sequence is TGTGCCAGTGTAACGAATCACGGTAATTCACCCCTCCACTTT.

The chain uses TRBV29-1 and TRBJ1-1, with D perhaps matching TRBD1 (5 bases). V was trimmed by 5 bases and J by 1 base, leaving 17 bases between them. There are 15 residues in the CDR3. Germline loops: CDR1 SQVTM, CDR2 ANQGSEA. In nucleotides, the CDR3 is TGCAGCGTTTCCAACACCGGGACTGGGAACACTGAAGCTTTCTTT. This codes for CSVSNTGTGNTEAFF.

The chain combines TRBV7-2 with TRBJ2-3, with 9 bases lining up with TRBD2. The CDR3 sequence is 17 residues long. V trimming: 1 base; J trimming: 8 bases; junction bases outside the gene matches: 13. CDR1 SGHTA and CDR2 FQGNSA come from the germline V gene. As DNA, the CDR3 is TGTGCCAGCAGCTTAGGGACGGCGGGGGGGATCGGCGCTACGCAGTATTTT. Protein sequence: CASSLGTAGGIGATQYF.

The chain recombines TRBV15 with TRBJ1-3, with a possible D match to TRBD1 (6 bases). This CDR3 comprises 16 residues. V was trimmed by 0 bases and J by 1 base, leaving 10 bases between them. Germline values: CDR1 LNHNV, CDR2 YYDKDF (reference sequence). Here the CDR3 reads CATSRDRGASGNTIYF. In nucleotides, the CDR3 is TGTGCCACCAGCAGAGATCGGGGGGCGTCTGGAAACACCATATATTTT.

The V call is TRBV18, the J call TRBJ2-3, with TRBD2 as a possible D gene (6 bases). The CDR3 totals 12 residues. Germline CDR1 reads KGHSH; CDR2 reads LQKENI. Trimming left V 4 bases short and J 4 bases short, with 6 bases between. DNA of the CDR3: TGTGCCAGCTCACGGGGGGCAGATACGCAGTATTTT. Its translation is CASSRGADTQYF.

The table lists this clone with a few counts. J is TRBJ2-5 and V is TRBV5-4, with unresolved D. The CDR3 has 14 residues. Trimming pared 0 bases from V and 4 bases from J, leaving 10 bases between. The V gene's germline CDR1 is SGHNT and CDR2 YYREEE (reference sequence). The CDR3 bases are TGTGCCAGCAGCTTGGAACTTTCCACAGAGACCCAGTACTTC. This codes for CASSLELSTETQYF.

About this clone: One end of the junction fails to match germline, which may point to a read error. The chain has TRBV7-7 and TRBJ2-1; 9 bases fit TRBD2. Looked up from germline, CDR1 is SSHAT and CDR2 is FNYEAQ (reference sequence). This CDR3 has 14 residues. The CDR3 DNA follows: TGTGCTAGCAGCCTAGTAGCGGGAGAACCCGAGCAGTTCTTC. Encoded protein: CASSLVAGEPEQFF.

J is TRBJ2-3 and V is TRBV5-6; TRBD2 matches at 8 bases. After removal of 5 bases from V and 2 bases from J, the junction contained 4 bases not matched to a gene. The CDR3 totals 14 residues. The germline CDR1 and CDR2 sequences are SGHDT and YYEEEE. This chain's CDR3 is CASSLSGVTDTQYF. The CDR3 DNA reads as TGTGCCAGCAGTCTTAGCGGGGTCACAGATACGCAGTATTTT.

The chain recombines TRBV28 with TRBJ1-6, with a weak D call TRBD1 (6 bases). V dropped 7 bases and J dropped 8 bases, with 15 bases sitting between them. Germline lookup yields CDR1 MDHEN and CDR2 SYDVKM. This CDR3 spans 14 amino acids. CDR3 amino acids: CASTSGGAHSPLHF. The CDR3 region has the DNA TGTGCCAGCACCTCGGGGGGGGCCCATTCACCCCTCCACTTT.

This clone counts as medium-sized. V usage is TRBV2 and J usage is TRBJ1-5; 9 bases are shared with TRBD1. The germline V gene encodes CDR1 SNHLY and CDR2 FYNNEI. V shed 8 bases, J shed 4 bases, and the junction held 6 bases outside the gene matches. The length of the CDR3 is 14 residues. The CDR3 loop is CASWTGALNQPQHF. CDR3 in DNA: TGTGCCAGCTGGACAGGGGCATTGAATCAGCCCCAGCATTTT. Supplemented by reference TRBV2 and TRBJ1-5, the full variable domain reads EPEVTQTPSHQVTQMGQEVILRCVPISNHLYFYWYRQILGQKVEFLVSFYNNEISEKSEIFDDQFSVERPDGSNFTLKIRSTKLEDSAMYFCASWTGALNQPQHFGDGTRLSIL.

CDR3 DNA sequence: TGTGCCAGCGGGCCCGGGGTGGGAGCTTTCTTT. The encoded protein is CASGPGVGAFF. The chain couples TRBV6-5 to TRBJ1-1; D ambiguous. The germline V and J ends were trimmed by 8 bases and 10 bases, with 14 bases remaining between them. The CDR3 runs to 11 residues. Germline CDR1 is MNHEY and CDR2 is SVGAGI.

The rearrangement links TRBV4-1 to TRBJ1-4, with D perhaps matching TRBD1 (6 bases). V was cut by 1 base and J by 3 bases, with 15 bases left in between. This CDR3 is built from 17 residues. In germline, CDR1 is MGHRA, CDR2 YSYEKL. The CDR3 sequence: CASSQGNAAGANEKLFF. CDR3 nucleotide sequence: TGCGCCAGCAGCCAAGGAAATGCCGCAGGGGCTAATGAAAAACTGTTTTTT.

Here the CDR3 DNA reads TGTGCCAGCAGCCGAAATACATTGGACAGGTTTAATCAGCCCCAGCATTTT. Protein: CASSRNTLDRFNQPQHF. The rearrangement joins TRBV7-9 to TRBJ1-5; 7 bases match TRBD1. CDR1 is SEHNR and CDR2 is FQNEAQ in the germline V gene (reference sequence). V lost 5 bases, J lost 4 bases, and 14 bases stayed unmatched. CDR3 length: 17 amino acids.